These 9 T cell receptor beta chains were all obtained from the same sample, sequenced in a study of blood T cell repertoires in COVID-19. Profiling relied on immunoSEQ multiplex PCR, and the TCRdb table lists in-frame clones only, not all of them. The sample holds 200,000 to 250,000 clones, about 80% seen once. Sequencing was performed on PBMCs or T cells enriched from blood (not recorded which). The receptors here all came from a woman in her forties or fifties who had been exposed to COVID-19.

V usage is TRBV10-3 and J usage is TRBJ2-6; weak D call: TRBD1 (6 bases). Germline assignment: CDR1 ENHRY and CDR2 SYGVKD. This CDR3 is built from 16 residues. V lost 8 bases and J 1 base, leaving 15 bases between the germline ends. CDR3 in amino acids: CAIRLGTSSGANVLTF. In DNA form, the CDR3 reads TGTGCCATCCGTTTGGGGACAAGTTCTGGGGCCAACGTCCTGACTTTC.

The rearrangement joins TRBV10-3 to TRBJ1-1; D unclear. The V end was cut by 0 bases, the J end by 11 bases, with 13 bases between. The CDR3 contains 13 residues. Germline V gives CDR1 ENHRY, CDR2 SYGVKD. The CDR3 region is CAISESGVGRAFF. CDR3 in DNA: TGTGCCATCAGTGAGTCTGGCGTGGGCAGGGCTTTCTTT.

The chain links TRBV29-1 to TRBJ1-3; the D gene is possibly TRBD1 (6 bases). The CDR3 is 13 amino acids. Germline V gives CDR1 SQVTM, CDR2 ANQGSEA. The V and J ends lost 4 bases and 2 bases respectively, with 9 bases between them. CDR3: CSVAWGPGNTIYF. In DNA form, the CDR3 reads TGCAGCGTTGCGTGGGGGCCTGGAAACACCATATATTTT.

V is TRBV6-4 and J is TRBJ1-5; maybe TRBD1 (5 bases). CDR1 is MRHNA, CDR2 SNTAGT, per germline. The V gene lost 3 bases and the J gene lost 6 bases, with 12 bases spanning the gap. CDR3 length: 14 amino acids. The CDR3 DNA reads TGTGCCAGCAGTGAGGGGGGTTGGGGTCAGCCCCAGCATTTT. Translated: CASSEGGWGQPQHF.

This clone was recorded a few times. The chain employs TRBV12-5 and TRBJ2-4; TRBD2 aligns across 12 bases. This CDR3 comprises 14 residues. Germline V gene sequence: CDR1 LGHNT, CDR2 FRNRAP. The V segment lost 5 bases and the J segment 6 bases; nucleotides outside the gene matches: 2. The CDR3, as DNA: TGTGCTAGTGGTCCACTAGCGGGGGGAAACATTCAGTACTTC. The encoded protein is CASGPLAGGNIQYF.

V usage is TRBV7-9 and J usage is TRBJ2-7; TRBD1 matches 8 bases. The CDR3 covers 17 residues. V lost 1 base and J lost 8; bases outside the gene matches: 16. The V gene's germline CDR1 is SEHNR and CDR2 FQNEAQ (reference sequence). CDR3 sequence: CASSLGGRGQGAYQQYF. In nucleotides, the CDR3 is TGTGCCAGCAGCTTAGGAGGTAGGGGGCAGGGGGCCTATCAGCAGTACTTC.

The chain recombines TRBV5-1 with TRBJ2-6, with D unclear. CDR3 length: 13 amino acids. V was cut by 5 bases and J by 0 bases, with 3 bases left in between. Germline CDR1 is SGHRS and CDR2 is YFSETQ. The CDR3 loop is CASSISGANVLTF. The CDR3 coding sequence is TGCGCCAGCAGTATCTCTGGGGCCAACGTCCTGACTTTC.

The rearrangement links TRBV9 to TRBJ2-1, with a possible D match to TRBD1 (5 bases). This CDR3 comprises 14 residues. The V end was cut by 1 base, the J end by 6 bases, with 11 bases between. From germline, CDR1 is SGDLS and CDR2 YYNGEE. The CDR3 region is CASSVSWTTNEQFF. The CDR3 coding sequence is TGTGCCAGCAGCGTATCTTGGACAACCAATGAGCAGTTCTTC. Full variable domain (remainder filled in from reference TRBV9 and TRBJ2-1): DSGVTQTPKHLITATGQRVTLRCSPRSGDLSVYWYQQSLDQGLQFLIQYYNGEERAKGNILERFSAQQFPDLHSELNLSSLELGDSALYFCASSVSWTTNEQFFGPGTRLTVL.

The genes are TRBV5-1 and TRBJ2-3; no clear D. V was clipped by 6 bases and J by 4 bases, with 15 bases between them. In germline, CDR1 is SGHRS, CDR2 YFSETQ. The CDR3 runs 14 residues. CDR3 region: CASTSPSAADTQYF. The CDR3 nucleotides read TGCGCCAGCACTTCCCCAAGCGCCGCAGATACGCAGTATTTT.